These 14 T cell receptor beta chains were sequenced from one sample in a study of cytomegalovirus exposure and HLA in healthy donors. Primers included in the PCR were 60 Vbeta and 13 Jbeta primers. The data were produced by immunoSEQ multiplex PCR, yet TCRdb's version contains in-frame clones alone and is incomplete. The sample records about 98,000 clones, 70% to 80% being singletons. Input material: PBMCs. All receptors come from a man aged 18 to 29 in good health and CMV-seropositive.

The CDR3 DNA sequence: TGCGCCAGCAGCTCTACAGGGGCCGGGCGTGGAGCTTTCTTT. This codes for CASSSTGAGRGAFF. The rearrangement joins TRBV5-1 to TRBJ1-1, with 7 positions matching TRBD1. Per the germline V gene, CDR1 is SGHRS and CDR2 is YFSETQ. The CDR3 spans 14 residues. J was trimmed by 10 bases and V by 3 bases; bases with no gene match: 12.

J is TRBJ1-1 and V is TRBV28, with TRBD1 as a possible D gene (5 bases). Trimming cost V 6 bases and J 6 bases, with 11 bases left between them. CDR1 is MDHEN and CDR2 is SYDVKM in the germline V gene. CDR3 length equals 12 residues. For the CDR3, the DNA is TGTGCCAGCAGATCAGGGTCTCCTGAAGCTTTCTTT. Protein sequence: CASRSGSPEAFF. Together with reference TRBV28 and TRBJ1-1, the CDR3 gives the full variable domain: DVKVTQSSRYLVKRTGEKVFLECVQDMDHENMFWYRQDPGLGLRLIYFSYDVKMKEKGDIPEGYSVSREKKERFSLILESASTNQTSMYLCASRSGSPEAFFGQGTRLTVV.

The CDR3 coding sequence is TGCGCCAGCAGCCAGTCCCTAATGGGCAATCAGCCCCAGCATTTT. Encoded protein: CASSQSLMGNQPQHF. The V call is TRBV4-1, the J call TRBJ1-5; D unclear. Deletions cut 3 bases from V and 2 bases from J, with 11 bases between. Germline V gene sequence: CDR1 MGHRA, CDR2 YSYEKL. The CDR3 contains 15 residues.

The chain recombines TRBV19 with TRBJ2-3, with D perhaps matching TRBD1 (6 bases). The germline V gene encodes CDR1 LNHDA and CDR2 SQIVND (reference sequence). The CDR3 loop spans 14 amino acids. V lost 4 bases and J 7 bases, leaving 15 bases between the germline ends. This CDR3 is CASSTQKQGNTQYF. CDR3 in DNA: TGTGCCAGTAGTACACAAAAACAGGGAAATACGCAGTATTTT.

This clone was found a few times. The chain links TRBV6-4 to TRBJ2-3, with 10 bases that match TRBD2. CDR1 is MRHNA, CDR2 SNTAGT, per germline. The CDR3 totals 16 residues. Unmatched junction bases numbered 5, after V lost 3 bases and J lost 2 bases. The DNA for the CDR3 is TGTGCCAGCAGTGAGGCTAGCGGGGGCCCCACAGATACGCAGTATTTT. The encoded protein is CASSEASGGPTDTQYF.

The V call is TRBV10-3, the J call TRBJ2-2; 7 nucleotides align to TRBD1. The germline gives CDR1 ENHRY, CDR2 SYGVKD. The CDR3 consists of 14 residues. The trim removed 6 bases at V and 4 bases at J, leaving 5 bases unmatched. Written as DNA, the CDR3 is TGTGCCATCAGGAGACAGGGTACCACCGGGGAGCTGTTTTTT. It encodes CAIRRQGTTGELFF.

This chain connects TRBV10-1 to TRBJ2-1; a possible D gene is TRBD2 (5 bases). V lost 0 bases and J lost 4, with 10 bases in between. The CDR3 length is 15 residues. Germline-derived CDR1 and CDR2 are WNHNN and SYGVQD (reference sequence). This CDR3 is CASSESGLDYNEQFF. The DNA for the CDR3 is TGCGCCAGCAGTGAGTCCGGACTGGATTACAATGAGCAGTTCTTC.

The chain combines TRBV19 with TRBJ1-6; D call uncertain. CDR1 is LNHDA, CDR2 SQIVND, per germline (reference sequence). The V end lost 2 bases, the J end lost 8 bases, and 19 bases lay between the germline ends. The CDR3 covers 17 residues. In DNA, the CDR3 is TGTGCCAGTAGTATAAGTCCGGTGGGCACCGGGGATTCACCCCTCCACTTT. It is translated as CASSISPVGTGDSPLHF.

The chain uses TRBV9 and TRBJ2-3; maybe TRBD2 (6 bases). CDR1 and CDR2 (germline): SGDLS, YYNGEE. The CDR3 loop spans 13 amino acids. V lost 0 bases to trimming and J lost 5 bases, with 7 bases between them. CDR3 in DNA: TGTGCCAGCAGCGTAGGGGGGGTAGATACGCAGTATTTT. Translation: CASSVGGVDTQYF.

This clone was detected only a few times. The CDR3 reads CAISEPWTGDNTEAFF. The CDR3 bases are TGTGCCATCAGTGAGCCCTGGACGGGAGACAACACTGAAGCTTTCTTT. The chain combines TRBV10-3 with TRBJ1-1, with no clear D. V was cut by 2 bases and J by 2 bases, with 15 bases left in between. The CDR3 runs to 16 residues. Per germline, CDR1 ENHRY and CDR2 SYGVKD.

CDR3 sequence (DNA): TGTGCCAGCGGACAGGGCTTTAACAATCAGCCCCAGCATTTT. This translates into CASGQGFNNQPQHF. The chain combines TRBV6-1 with TRBJ1-5; TRBD1 agrees at 8 bases. J was trimmed by 3 bases and V by 8 bases; bases with no gene match: 6. This CDR3 contains 14 residues. In germline, CDR1 is MNHNS, CDR2 SASEGT.

This chain uses TRBV2 with TRBJ1-3, with D unclear. The germline V and J ends were trimmed by 8 bases and 0 bases, with 8 bases remaining between them. CDR3 length: 13 residues. Germline V CDR1 and CDR2: SNHLY, FYNNEI. The CDR3, as DNA: TGTGCCAGCTTAGAGTTCTCTGGAAACACCATATATTTT. Translation: CASLEFSGNTIYF.

This chain uses TRBV4-1 with TRBJ1-1; weak D call: TRBD1 (6 bases). CDR1 is MGHRA, CDR2 YSYEKL, per germline. V lost 4 bases to trimming and J lost 4 bases, with 16 bases between them. This CDR3 comprises 15 residues. CDR3: CASSLRGGESTEAFF. The DNA for the CDR3 is TGCGCCAGCAGCCTGCGCGGGGGCGAGAGCACTGAAGCTTTCTTT.

The chain links TRBV6-1 to TRBJ2-1; D possibly corresponds to TRBD1 (6 bases). CDR3 length equals 15 residues. V was cut by 6 bases and J by 9 bases, with 21 bases left in between. Germline loops: CDR1 MNHNS, CDR2 SASEGT. CDR3 sequence: CASSGRGSLSREQFF. The CDR3 DNA reads TGTGCCAGCAGCGGCAGGGGATCCCTATCCCGTGAGCAGTTCTTC.